The present T cell receptor (beta chain) was sequenced within a study of blood T cell repertoires in COVID-19. V shed 7 bases, J shed 4 bases, and the junction held 15 bases outside the gene matches. Germline V CDR1 and CDR2: LNHDA, SQIVND (reference sequence). This CDR3 spans 16 amino acids. Assay: immunoSEQ multiplex PCR; the TCRdb copy retains only in-frame clones and omits some. Here the sample spans about 73,000 clones, 75% to 80% being singletons. The rearrangement uses TRBV19 and TRBJ1-2, with 7 bases lining up with TRBD1. The receptor was derived from an older man with COVID-19, enrolled during active disease. Source material: peripheral blood. The CDR3 here is CASTSGGTGTAYGYTF. DNA for the CDR3: TGTGCCAGTACCAGTGGGGGGACCGGGACAGCCTATGGCTACACCTTC.